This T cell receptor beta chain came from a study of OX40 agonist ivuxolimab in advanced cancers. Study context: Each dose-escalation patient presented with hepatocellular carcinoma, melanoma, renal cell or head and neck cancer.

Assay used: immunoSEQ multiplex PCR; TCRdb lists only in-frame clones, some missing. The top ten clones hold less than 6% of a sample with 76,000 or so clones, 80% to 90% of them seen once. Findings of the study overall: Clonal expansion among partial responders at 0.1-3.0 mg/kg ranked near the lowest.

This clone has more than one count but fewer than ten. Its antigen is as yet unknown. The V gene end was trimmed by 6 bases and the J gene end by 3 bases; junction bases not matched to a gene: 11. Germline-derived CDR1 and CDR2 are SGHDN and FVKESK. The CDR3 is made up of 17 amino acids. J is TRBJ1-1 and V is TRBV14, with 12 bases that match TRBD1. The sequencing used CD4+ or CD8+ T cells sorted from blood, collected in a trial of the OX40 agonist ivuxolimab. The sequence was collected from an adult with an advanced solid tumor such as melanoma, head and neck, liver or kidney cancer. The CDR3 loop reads CASSYWGDRGRHTEAFF. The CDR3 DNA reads TGTGCCAGCAGTTACTGGGGGGACAGGGGGCGTCACACTGAAGCTTTCTTT.